Described below is a single TCR beta chain sequence and its context. In the study's own analysis: Reference gene primer amplification yielded estimated nucleated cell counts. The method was immunoSEQ multiplex PCR; TCRdb's version includes in-frame clones alone and lacks a portion of them. The V and J calls and the clone size are those of that table, but D and trimming were determined from the DNA. The table includes 90,000 to 120,000 clones, around 90% detected once. The record originates from a study of blood T cell repertoires in COVID-19. Study at large: Samples of COVID-19 (acute and convalescent) were obtained from the United States, Italy and Spain. Sample material is recorded as cDNA or gDNA derived from T cells, B-cell-depleted T cells, or PBMCs.

Per the germline V gene, CDR1 is SGHRS and CDR2 is YFSETQ. CDR3 size: 19 residues. V was trimmed by 0 bases and J by 4 bases, leaving 22 bases between them. The sequenced sample consisted of peripheral blood. The origin of this receptor is a human donor in a cohort sampled during active COVID-19. The V gene is TRBV5-1, the J gene TRBJ2-2, with D perhaps matching TRBD1 (6 bases). CDR3 sequence: CASSLVGGGGPEPTGELFF. For the CDR3, the DNA is TGCGCCAGCAGCTTGGTAGGGGGTGGGGGCCCAGAGCCCACCGGGGAGCTGTTTTTT. Together with reference TRBV5-1 and TRBJ2-2, the CDR3 gives the full variable domain: KAGVTQTPRYLIKTRGQQVTLSCSPISGHRSVSWYQQTPGQGLQFLFEYFSETQRNKGNFPGRFSGRQFSNSRSEMNVSTLELGDSALYLCASSLVGGGGPEPTGELFFGEGSRLTVL.